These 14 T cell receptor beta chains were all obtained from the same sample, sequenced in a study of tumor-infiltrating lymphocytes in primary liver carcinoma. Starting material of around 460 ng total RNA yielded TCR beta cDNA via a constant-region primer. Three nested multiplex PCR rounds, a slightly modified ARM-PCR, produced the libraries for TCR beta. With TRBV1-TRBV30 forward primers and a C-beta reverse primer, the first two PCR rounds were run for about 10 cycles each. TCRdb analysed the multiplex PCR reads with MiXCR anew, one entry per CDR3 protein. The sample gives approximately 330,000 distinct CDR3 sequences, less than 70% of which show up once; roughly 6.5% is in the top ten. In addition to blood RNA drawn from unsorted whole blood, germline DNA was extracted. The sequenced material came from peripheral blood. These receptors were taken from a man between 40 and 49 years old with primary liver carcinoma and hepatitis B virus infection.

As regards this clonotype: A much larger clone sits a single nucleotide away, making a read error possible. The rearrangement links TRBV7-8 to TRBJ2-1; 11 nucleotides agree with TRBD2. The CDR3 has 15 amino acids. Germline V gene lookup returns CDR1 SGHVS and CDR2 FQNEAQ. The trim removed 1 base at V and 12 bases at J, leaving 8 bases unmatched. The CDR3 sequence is CASSLGSGRAYVQFF. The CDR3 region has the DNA TGTGCCAGCAGCTTAGGTAGCGGGAGGGCCTATGTGCAGTTCTTC.

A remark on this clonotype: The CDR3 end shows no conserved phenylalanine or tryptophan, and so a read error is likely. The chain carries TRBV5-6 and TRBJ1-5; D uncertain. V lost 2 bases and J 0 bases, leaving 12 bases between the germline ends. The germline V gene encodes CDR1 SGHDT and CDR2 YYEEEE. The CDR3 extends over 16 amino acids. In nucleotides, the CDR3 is TGTGCCAGCAGCTTTATTGGTGAGAATAGCAATCAGCCCCAGCATCTT. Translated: CASSFIGENSNQPQHL.

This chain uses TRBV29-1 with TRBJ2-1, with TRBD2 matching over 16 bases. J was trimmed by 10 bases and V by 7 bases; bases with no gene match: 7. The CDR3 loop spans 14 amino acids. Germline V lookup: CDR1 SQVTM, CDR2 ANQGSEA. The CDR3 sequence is CSASGTSGRVEQFF. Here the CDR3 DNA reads TGCAGCGCCTCCGGGACTAGCGGGAGGGTCGAGCAGTTCTTC.

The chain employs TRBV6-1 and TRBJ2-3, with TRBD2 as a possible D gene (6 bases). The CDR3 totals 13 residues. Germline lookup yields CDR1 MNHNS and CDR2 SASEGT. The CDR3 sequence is CVSRRDGTDTQYF. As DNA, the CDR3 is TGTGTCAGTAGGCGGGATGGAACAGATACGCAGTATTTT.

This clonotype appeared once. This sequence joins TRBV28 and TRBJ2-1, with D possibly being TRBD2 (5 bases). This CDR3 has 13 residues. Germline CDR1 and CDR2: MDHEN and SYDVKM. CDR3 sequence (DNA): TGTGTCATCGAGAAGCGGTTAATCAATGAGCAGTTCTTC. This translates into CVIEKRLINEQFF.

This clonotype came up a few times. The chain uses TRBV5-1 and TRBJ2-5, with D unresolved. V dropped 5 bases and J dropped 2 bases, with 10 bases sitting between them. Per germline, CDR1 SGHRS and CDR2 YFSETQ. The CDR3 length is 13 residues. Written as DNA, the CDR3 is TGCGCCAGCAGTGGCGCAGAACAAGAGACCCAGTACTTC. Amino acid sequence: CASSGAEQETQYF. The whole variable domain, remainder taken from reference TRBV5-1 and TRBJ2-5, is KAGVTQTPRYLIKTRGQQVTLSCSPISGHRSVSWYQQTPGQGLQFLFEYFSETQRNKGNFPGRFSGRQFSNSRSEMNVSTLELGDSALYLCASSGAEQETQYFGPGTRLLVL.

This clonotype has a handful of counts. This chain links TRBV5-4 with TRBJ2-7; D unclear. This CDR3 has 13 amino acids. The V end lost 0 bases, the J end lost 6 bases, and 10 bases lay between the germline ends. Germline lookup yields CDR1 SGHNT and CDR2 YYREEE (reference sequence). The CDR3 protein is CASSLGSGVEQYF. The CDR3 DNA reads TGTGCCAGCAGCTTGGGGTCGGGCGTCGAGCAGTACTTC. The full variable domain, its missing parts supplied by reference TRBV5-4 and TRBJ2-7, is ETGVTQSPTHLIKTRGQQVTLRCSSQSGHNTVSWYQQALGQGPQFIFQYYREEENGRGNFPPRFSGLQFPNYSSELNVNALELDDSALYLCASSLGSGVEQYFGPGTRLTVT.

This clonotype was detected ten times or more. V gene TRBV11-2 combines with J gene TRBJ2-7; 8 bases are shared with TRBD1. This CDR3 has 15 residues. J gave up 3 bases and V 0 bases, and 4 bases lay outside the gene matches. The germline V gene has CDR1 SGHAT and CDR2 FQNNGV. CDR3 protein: CASSLEPGGFYEQYF. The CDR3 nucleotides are TGTGCCAGCAGCTTAGAACCAGGGGGCTTCTACGAGCAGTACTTC.

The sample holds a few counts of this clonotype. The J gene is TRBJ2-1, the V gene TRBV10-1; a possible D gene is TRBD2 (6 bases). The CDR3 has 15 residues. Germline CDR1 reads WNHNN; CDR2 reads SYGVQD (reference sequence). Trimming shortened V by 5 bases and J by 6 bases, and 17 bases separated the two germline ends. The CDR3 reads CASSSWRDRINEQFF. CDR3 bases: TGCGCCAGCAGTTCCTGGCGGGATCGAATCAATGAGCAGTTCTTC.

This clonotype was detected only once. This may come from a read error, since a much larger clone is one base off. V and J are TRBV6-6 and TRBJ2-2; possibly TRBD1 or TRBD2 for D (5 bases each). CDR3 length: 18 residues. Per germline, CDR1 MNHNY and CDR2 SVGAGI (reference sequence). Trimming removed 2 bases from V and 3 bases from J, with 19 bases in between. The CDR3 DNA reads TGTGCCAGCAGTTACACCTCACCGGGACCCTCGGACACCGGGGAGCTGTTTTTT. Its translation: CASSYTSPGPSDTGELFF.

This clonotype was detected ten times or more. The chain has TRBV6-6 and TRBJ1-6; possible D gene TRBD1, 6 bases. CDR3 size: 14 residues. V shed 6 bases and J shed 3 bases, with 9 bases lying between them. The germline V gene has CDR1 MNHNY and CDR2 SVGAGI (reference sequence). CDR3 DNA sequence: TGTGCCAGCAGCACAGGGCTCTATAATTCACCCCTCCACTTT. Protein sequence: CASSTGLYNSPLHF.

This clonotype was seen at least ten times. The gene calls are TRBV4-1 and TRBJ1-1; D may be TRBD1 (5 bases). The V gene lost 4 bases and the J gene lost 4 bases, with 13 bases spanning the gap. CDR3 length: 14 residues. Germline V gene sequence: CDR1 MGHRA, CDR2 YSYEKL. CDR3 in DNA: TGCGCCAGCAGCCGAAATCGGGACGGCACTGAAGCTTTCTTT. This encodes CASSRNRDGTEAFF.

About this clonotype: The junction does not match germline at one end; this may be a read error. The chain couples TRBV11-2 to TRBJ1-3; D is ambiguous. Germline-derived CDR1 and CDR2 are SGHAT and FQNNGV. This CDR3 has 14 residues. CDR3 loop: CASTPLGLISTIYF. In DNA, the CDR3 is TGCGCCAGCACCCCCTTGGGCCTCATAAGCACCATATATTTT.

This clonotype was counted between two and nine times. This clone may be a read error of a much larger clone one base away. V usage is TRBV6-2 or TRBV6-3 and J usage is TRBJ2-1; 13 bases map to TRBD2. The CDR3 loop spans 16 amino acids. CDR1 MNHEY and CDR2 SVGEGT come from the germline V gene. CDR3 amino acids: CASSRGLAGYYNEQLF. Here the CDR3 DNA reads TGTGCCAGCAGCCGGGGACTAGCGGGGTACTACAATGAGCAGCTCTTC.